This T cell receptor (beta chain) emerged from a study of cytomegalovirus exposure and HLA in healthy donors. Study-level information: Early released data had about 80 million unique TCRs, all coming from HLA-typed donors.

General study findings and limits: Most TCR beta V segments were productive about 87% or about 30% of the time in an earlier analysis.

V lost 2 bases to trimming and J lost 6 bases; unmatched junction nucleotides: 9. This CDR3 has 16 residues. The germline gives CDR1 SGDLS, CDR2 YYNGEE. Concerning this clone itself: Its antigen is as yet unknown.

Primers included in the PCR were 60 Vbeta and 13 Jbeta primers. TCRdb's table, derived via immunoSEQ multiplex PCR, lists solely in-frame clones and lacks some. The data hold more than 150,000 clones, with 70% to 85% observed a single time. J is TRBJ2-3 and V is TRBV9; 10 bases are shared with TRBD2. Sequenced input: PBMCs. The TCR was taken from a young man in good health and CMV-seronegative. CDR3 region: CASSVTGTSAADTQYF. Written as DNA, the CDR3 is TGTGCCAGCAGCGTCACCGGGACTAGCGCCGCGGATACGCAGTATTTT.